The source of this T cell receptor (beta chain) is a study of PD-L1 blockade in urothelial cancer. The overall study: Blood was evaluated 3 weeks (second dose) and 6 weeks after therapy began.

Time point reported: pretreatment peripheral blood. Patients yielded 1 to 8 samples each, pretreatment and on-treatment. Generated by immunoSEQ multiplex PCR, the TCRdb table keeps only in-frame clones and is missing some. Among 50,000 or so clones listed, around 84% were seen once. To note about this clone: Its antigen is as yet unknown.

Overall study results and limits: A pretreatment blood TCR clonality that fell below the median predicted better progression-free and overall survival.

This CDR3 region has 14 residues. Trimming pared 8 bases from V and 3 bases from J, leaving 14 bases between. Per germline, CDR1 SGHTA and CDR2 FQGNSA. The V call is TRBV7-2, the J call TRBJ2-1; tentative D call: TRBD1 (6 bases). Sequenced material: PBMCs, taken around atezolizumab (anti-PD-L1) treatment. This receptor was identified in a man between 60 and 70 years old with urothelial cancer. The CDR3 sequence is CASQNRANYNEQFF. For the CDR3, the DNA is TGTGCCAGCCAGAACAGGGCGAACTACAATGAGCAGTTCTTC.